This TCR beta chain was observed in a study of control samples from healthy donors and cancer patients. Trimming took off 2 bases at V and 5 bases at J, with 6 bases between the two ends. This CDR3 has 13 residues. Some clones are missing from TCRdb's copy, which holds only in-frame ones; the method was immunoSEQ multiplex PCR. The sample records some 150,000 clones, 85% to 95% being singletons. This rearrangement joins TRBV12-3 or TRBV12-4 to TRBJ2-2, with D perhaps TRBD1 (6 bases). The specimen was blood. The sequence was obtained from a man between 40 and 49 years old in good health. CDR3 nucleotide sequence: TGTGCCAGCAGTTTACAGGGGACCGGGGAGCTGTTTTTT. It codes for CASSLQGTGELFF.